This TCR beta chain was observed in a study of T cells after yellow fever vaccination. Study observations and caveats: Though it reached lower strength, the secondary response hit its peak faster, day 5 versus 15. After the booster, roughly 96% of CD4 and roughly nine tenths of CD8 primary-response clones were re-detected.

This clonotype was observed a handful of times. Antigen unknown. Trimming removed 1 base from V and 9 bases from J, with 24 bases in between. This CDR3 is 17 amino acids long. Germline assignment: CDR1 LGHDT and CDR2 YNNKEL (reference sequence). The study made its TCR cDNA through 5'RACE template switching. That step introduced a universal primer site along with UMIs. TCRdb ran MiXCR on the 5' RACE reads and lists one entry per CDR3 protein. The profile shows about 73,000 distinct CDR3 sequences, roughly 8% of them singletons. Specimen: CD8+ T cells sorted from PBMCs, collected on the day of the yellow fever booster vaccination. The V call is TRBV3-1, the J call TRBJ2-5, with D possibly being TRBD2 (5 bases). The sequence was collected from a man aged 25-40 years who received the YFV17D yellow fever vaccine. CDR3 bases: TGTGCCAGCAGCCAAGGGGAGATTAGCAGTTTCGTTCGGTCCCAGTACTTC. Its protein is CASSQGEISSFVRSQYF.